A selection of T cell receptor beta chains follows, all from one sample in a study of T cells in Graves' hyperthyroidism and ophthalmopathy. Each CDR3 protein is one row after TCRdb ran MiXCR on the multiplex PCR reads. The table lists 350,000 to 400,000 distinct CDR3 sequences, under 20% of them singletons. The sequencing sample was made of blood. The receptors derive from a woman aged 18-35 years with Graves' hyperthyroidism. Both conserved end residues are part of each CDR3. The D gene is left open where the match is weak. Only part of the rows carry a size: once, few, many, or a class if the clone is expanded.

size: many
D: -
J: TRBJ1-1
V: TRBV7-8
DNA: TGTGCCAGCAGCTTATTTAGCCCGACTGAAGCTTTCTTT
CDR3: CASSLFSPTEAFF

size: many
D: -
J: TRBJ1-5
V: TRBV29-1
DNA: TGCAGCGTTGAGTTCAATAGCAATCAGCCCCAGCATTTT
CDR3: CSVEFNSNQPQHF

size: -
D: -
J: TRBJ1-1
V: TRBV24-1
DNA: TGTGCCACCAGTGCCCGGGGTGAAGCTTTCTTT
CDR3: CATSARGEAFF

size: many
D: TRBD1
J: TRBJ2-5
V: TRBV28
DNA: TGTGCCAGCATGGGGACGACAGGGCCGAAGGAGACCCAGTACTTC
CDR3: CASMGTTGPKETQYF

size: many
D: -
J: TRBJ1-5
V: TRBV6-5
DNA: TGTGCCAGCAGTTCTGACGGGCAGCCCCAGCATTTT
CDR3: CASSSDGQPQHF

size: few
D: TRBD2
J: TRBJ2-2
V: TRBV20-1
DNA: TGCAGTGCTATTACTAGCGGGAACACCGGGGAGCTGTTTTTT
CDR3: CSAITSGNTGELFF

size: many
D: -
J: TRBJ2-4
V: TRBV18
DNA: TGTGCCAGCTCTCCCGGGACTGTAAACATTCAGTACTTC
CDR3: CASSPGTVNIQYF

size: many
D: TRBD1
J: TRBJ2-7
V: TRBV7-2
DNA: TGTGCCAGCAGCTTAGCTATCTTCGACCGATCAATAAACAGGGGCGAGCAGTACTTC
CDR3: CASSLAIFDRSINRGEQYF

size: many
D: -
J: TRBJ2-7
V: TRBV12-3/TRBV12-4
DNA: TGTGCCAGCAGTTCGTTGGGACTCGGTCGCTACGAGCAGTACTTC
CDR3: CASSSLGLGRYEQYF

size: many
D: -
J: TRBJ2-7
V: TRBV5-1
DNA: TGCGCCAGCAGCTTGGGACAGACAGCTTACGAGCAGTACTTC
CDR3: CASSLGQTAYEQYF

size: many
D: -
J: TRBJ2-7
V: TRBV7-2
DNA: TGTGCCAGCAGCACCACAGCGAGAGTGGGCGAGCAGTACTTC
CDR3: CASSTTARVGEQYF

size: -
D: -
J: TRBJ1-1
V: TRBV6-1
DNA: TGTGCCAGCAGAAGACAGGACCTGAACACTGAAGCTTTCTTT
CDR3: CASRRQDLNTEAFF

size: many
D: -
J: TRBJ1-1
V: TRBV4-2
DNA: TGTGCCAGCAGCCCCCCAGGGCAGGGACGGGCTTTCTTT
CDR3: CASSPPGQGRAFF

size: many
D: TRBD1
J: TRBJ2-2
V: TRBV24-1
DNA: TGTGCCACCAGTGACCCGACAGGGGACACCGGGGAGCTGTTTTTT
CDR3: CATSDPTGDTGELFF

size: many
D: TRBD2
J: TRBJ2-7
V: TRBV20-1
DNA: TGCAGTGCTAGAGCACCAGGAGGAGCGGGGTACTCCTACGAGCAGTACTTC
CDR3: CSARAPGGAGYSYEQYF

size: many
D: -
J: TRBJ1-5
V: TRBV6-1
DNA: TGTGCCAGCGCACCCAGGGTTACTCAGCCCCAGCATTTT
CDR3: CASAPRVTQPQHF

size: many
D: TRBD1
J: TRBJ1-2
V: TRBV18
DNA: TGTGCCAGCTCACCGGGACAGGGGTTTAACTATGGCTACACCTTC
CDR3: CASSPGQGFNYGYTF

size: many
D: -
J: TRBJ2-7
V: TRBV18
DNA: TGTGCCAGCTCACCATCGATACAGGGATACGAGCAGTACTTC
CDR3: CASSPSIQGYEQYF

size: many
D: TRBD1
J: TRBJ1-2
V: TRBV3-1
DNA: TGTGCCAGCAGCCAAGACGCGGGCAGGGGGCGATATGGCTACACCTTC
CDR3: CASSQDAGRGRYGYTF

size: many
D: -
J: TRBJ2-5
V: TRBV10-3
DNA: TGTGTCATACGGGGAGACCAAGAGACCCAGTACTTC
CDR3: CVIRGDQETQYF

size: many
D: -
J: TRBJ2-7
V: TRBV15
DNA: TGTGCCACCAGCAGAGACGGTACAGGCGGGGACGAGCAGTACTTC
CDR3: CATSRDGTGGDEQYF

size: -
D: TRBD1
J: TRBJ1-1
V: TRBV4-1
DNA: TGCGCCAGCAGCCAAGGAAAGACAGGGCCCCTGAACACTGAAGCTTTCTTT
CDR3: CASSQGKTGPLNTEAFF

size: many
D: -
J: TRBJ2-5
V: TRBV20-1
DNA: TGCAGTGCCAGCCGGGTAGCCCTCCAAGAGACCCAGTACTTC
CDR3: CSASRVALQETQYF

size: many
D: TRBD1
J: TRBJ1-1
V: TRBV29-1
DNA: TGCAGCGTTGAGGGAGTGCAGGGGGGCCCTGAAGCTTTCTTT
CDR3: CSVEGVQGGPEAFF

size: many
D: -
J: TRBJ2-3
V: TRBV27
DNA: TGTGCCAGCACCCTTATGAGGTCGGGCACAGATACGCAGTATTTT
CDR3: CASTLMRSGTDTQYF

size: -
D: -
J: TRBJ1-5
V: TRBV3-1
DNA: TGTGCCAGCATTACTACCGGCAATCAGCCCCAGCATTTT
CDR3: CASITTGNQPQHF

size: -
D: TRBD1
J: TRBJ1-5
V: TRBV5-1
DNA: TGCGCCAGCAGCAAGACAGGGGCCCCTAATCAGCCCCAGCATTTT
CDR3: CASSKTGAPNQPQHF

size: many
D: -
J: TRBJ1-5
V: TRBV10-3
DNA: TGTGCCATCAGGCCGGGTACGGGCAATCAGCCCCAGCATTTT
CDR3: CAIRPGTGNQPQHF

size: many
D: TRBD1
J: TRBJ1-2
V: TRBV2
DNA: TGTGCCAGCAGTGTGGACAGGCAGAACTATGGCTACACCTTC
CDR3: CASSVDRQNYGYTF

size: many
D: -
J: TRBJ1-2
V: TRBV20-1
DNA: TGCAGTGCTAACTCGGGACGGGGACCCTATGGCTACACCTTC
CDR3: CSANSGRGPYGYTF

size: many
D: TRBD2
J: TRBJ2-5
V: TRBV24-1
DNA: TGTGCCACCAGTGCCTTCACTAGCGGGGGGGATGAGACCCAGTACTTC
CDR3: CATSAFTSGGDETQYF

size: -
D: -
J: TRBJ1-2
V: TRBV12-3/TRBV12-4
DNA: TGTGCCAGCAGCCCTTATCCGGCCGGCTACACCTTC
CDR3: CASSPYPAGYTF

size: many
D: -
J: TRBJ2-7
V: TRBV11-2
DNA: TGTGCCAGCAGCTTATCCCGGGATGGGCAGTACTTC
CDR3: CASSLSRDGQYF

size: many
D: -
J: TRBJ1-2
V: TRBV28
DNA: TGTGCCAGCAGTGGACTCTATGGCTACACCTTC
CDR3: CASSGLYGYTF

size: few
D: -
J: TRBJ2-3
V: TRBV6-5
DNA: TGTGCCAGCAGTTACCACCCCTCCCCAGTTACAGATACGCAGTATTTT
CDR3: CASSYHPSPVTDTQYF

size: many
D: -
J: TRBJ1-1
V: TRBV4-1
DNA: TGCGCCAGCAGCCCCTCAAGCACTGAAGCTTTCTTT
CDR3: CASSPSSTEAFF

size: many
D: TRBD1
J: TRBJ2-7
V: TRBV5-1
DNA: TGCGCCAGCAGCATATCCGGGACAGGCTTATACGAGCAGTACTTC
CDR3: CASSISGTGLYEQYF

size: many
D: -
J: TRBJ1-1
V: TRBV7-8
DNA: TGTGCCAGCAGCTTAGAAGGGGAGAACACTGAAGCTTTCTTT
CDR3: CASSLEGENTEAFF

size: many
D: TRBD1
J: TRBJ2-7
V: TRBV7-9
DNA: TGTGCCAGCAGCTTAAATACAGGGGGCAGCGAGCAGTACTTC
CDR3: CASSLNTGGSEQYF

size: many
D: -
J: TRBJ2-5
V: TRBV30
DNA: TGTGCCTGGAGTGGGGCACCCATGGACTTGGAGACCCAGTACTTC
CDR3: CAWSGAPMDLETQYF

size: -
D: -
J: TRBJ1-1
V: TRBV20-1
DNA: TGCAGTGCTAGAGGGGGGGGGAGATTGGCTGAAGCTTTCTTT
CDR3: CSARGGGRLAEAFF

size: -
D: -
J: TRBJ1-5
V: TRBV28
DNA: TGTGCCAGCAGTGCAGGGGTTACTCAGCCCCAGCATTTT
CDR3: CASSAGVTQPQHF

size: -
D: -
J: TRBJ2-7
V: TRBV2
DNA: TGTGCCTGCAGAGACAGCCTGGACTCCTACGAGCAGTACTTC
CDR3: CACRDSLDSYEQYF

size: many
D: -
J: TRBJ2-5
V: TRBV7-2
DNA: TGTGCCAGCAGTTACACGGGGCCCGGCGGGGAGACCCAGTACTTC
CDR3: CASSYTGPGGETQYF

size: -
D: TRBD2
J: TRBJ2-2
V: TRBV24-1
DNA: TGTGCCACCAGTGATCAGCTAGCGGGGGCCCACACCGGGGAGCTGTTTTTT
CDR3: CATSDQLAGAHTGELFF

size: -
D: -
J: TRBJ1-2
V: TRBV24-1
DNA: TGTGCCCCCAGTGACTCCTTTCGTGACTATGGCTACACCTTC
CDR3: CAPSDSFRDYGYTF

size: many
D: TRBD1
J: TRBJ1-1
V: TRBV7-3
DNA: TGTGCCAGCAGCCTAACCGGGACAGGGAACACTGAAGCTTTCTTT
CDR3: CASSLTGTGNTEAFF

size: many
D: -
J: TRBJ2-5
V: TRBV27
DNA: TGTGCCAGCAGTTTATTCCCGGGACCCATGTTCACCCAGTACTTC
CDR3: CASSLFPGPMFTQYF

size: many
D: TRBD1
J: TRBJ1-5
V: TRBV27
DNA: TGTGCCAGCAGTTCGGGACAGGGGAACCAGCCCCAGCATTTT
CDR3: CASSSGQGNQPQHF

size: many
D: TRBD1
J: TRBJ2-1
V: TRBV11-3
DNA: TGTGCCAGCAGCCAGGGCAGACAGGGGGCGGCCAATGAGCAGTTCTTC
CDR3: CASSQGRQGAANEQFF

size: many
D: -
J: TRBJ1-1
V: TRBV2
DNA: TGTGCCAGCAGTGATAGGGAGGGAACTGAAGCTTTCTTT
CDR3: CASSDREGTEAFF

size: many
D: -
J: TRBJ1-2
V: TRBV7-6
DNA: TGTGCCAGCAGCTTAGGAACCCAGGGAGTCTATGGCTACACCTTC
CDR3: CASSLGTQGVYGYTF

size: many
D: -
J: TRBJ1-3
V: TRBV6-5
DNA: TGTGCCAGCAGTTACGTGGGTTACGAAAAGAACACCATATATTTT
CDR3: CASSYVGYEKNTIYF

size: many
D: -
J: TRBJ2-7
V: TRBV6-5
DNA: TGTGCCAGCAGTTACTGGGGAGGGGAGGGGGCCGAGCAGTACTTC
CDR3: CASSYWGGEGAEQYF